Given below is one TCR beta chain in context. The antigen remains unidentified. The data were obtained in a study of cytomegalovirus exposure and HLA in healthy donors. Study context: Genetic ancestry analysis placed around 76% of the 398 donors that were genotyped in the Caucasian-associated cluster. Whole-study results and caveats: As a later analysis showed, a missense DCLRE1C variant was linked to trimming of TCR beta V- and J-genes.

Donors sampled were nominally healthy, though unrecorded immune exposures were likely. CDR1 and CDR2 (germline): MDHEN, SYDVKM. This CDR3 contains 15 residues. V shed 6 bases, J shed 2 bases, and the junction held 10 bases outside the gene matches. A multiplex PCR was run with 60 Vbeta primers and 13 Jbeta primers. Libraries were prepared by immunoSEQ multiplex PCR; TCRdb keeps only in-frame clonotypes and omits some of them. The sample holds around 100,000 clones, approximately 67% seen once. The sequence was obtained from a man between 18 and 29 years old in good health and CMV-seropositive. Sequences were obtained from PBMCs. The chain combines TRBV28 with TRBJ2-7; 7 nucleotides match TRBD1. CDR3 sequence: CASSPGTAPTYEQYF. CDR3 nucleotide sequence: TGTGCCAGCAGCCCCGGGACAGCACCGACCTACGAGCAGTACTTC.